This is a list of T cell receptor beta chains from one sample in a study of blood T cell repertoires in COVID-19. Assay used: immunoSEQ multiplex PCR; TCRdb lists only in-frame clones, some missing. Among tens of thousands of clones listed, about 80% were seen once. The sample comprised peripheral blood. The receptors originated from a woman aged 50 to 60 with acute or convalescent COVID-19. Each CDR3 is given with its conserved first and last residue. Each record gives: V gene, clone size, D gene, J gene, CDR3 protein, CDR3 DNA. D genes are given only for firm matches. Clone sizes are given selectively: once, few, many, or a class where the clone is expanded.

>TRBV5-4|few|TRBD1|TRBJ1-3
CASSLGGGGGNTIYF
TGTGCCAGCAGCTTGGGAGGGGGCGGTGGAAACACCATATATTTT
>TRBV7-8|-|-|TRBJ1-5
CASSLAPPTGRNQPQHF
TGTGCCAGCAGCTTAGCCCCTCCGACAGGTCGCAATCAGCCCCAGCATTTT
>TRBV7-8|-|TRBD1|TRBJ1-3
CASSLDRGFSGNTIYF
TGTGCCAGCAGCTTAGACAGGGGTTTCTCTGGAAACACCATATATTTT
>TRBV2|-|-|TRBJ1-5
CASRAAGSASNQPQHF
TGTGCCAGCAGGGCGGCAGGGTCGGCGAGCAATCAGCCCCAGCATTTT
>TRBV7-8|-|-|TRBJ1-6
CASSLDEGAYNSPLHF
TGTGCCAGCAGCTTAGATGAGGGAGCCTATAATTCACCCCTCCACTTT
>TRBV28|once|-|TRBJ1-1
CASSPSSGSDTEAFF
TGTGCCAGCAGTCCATCTTCCGGGTCAGACACTGAAGCTTTCTTT
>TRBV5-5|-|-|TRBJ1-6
CASSLSVGSYNSPLHF
TGTGCCAGCAGCTTGTCTGTCGGCTCCTATAATTCACCCCTCCACTTT
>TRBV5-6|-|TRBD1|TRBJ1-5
CASSLTGGLSQPQHF
TGTGCCAGCAGCTTGACAGGGGGCCTTAGCCAGCCCCAGCATTTT
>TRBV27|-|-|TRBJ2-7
CASSLRGDRSYEQYF
TGTGCCAGCAGTTTAAGGGGGGACAGATCCTACGAGCAGTACTTC
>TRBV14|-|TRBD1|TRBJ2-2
CASSHLGQGNTGELFF
TGTGCCAGCAGCCATCTCGGACAGGGGAACACCGGGGAGCTGTTTTTT
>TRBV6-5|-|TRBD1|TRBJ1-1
CASSFGQVNTEAFF
TGTGCCAGCAGCTTCGGACAGGTGAACACTGAAGCTTTCTTT
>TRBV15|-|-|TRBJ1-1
CATSTDLSGLTEAFF
TGTGCCACCAGCACCGATCTCTCCGGGTTGACTGAAGCTTTCTTT
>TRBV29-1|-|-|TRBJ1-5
CSVKSTDPNQPQHF
TGCAGCGTGAAATCGACAGACCCGAATCAGCCCCAGCATTTT
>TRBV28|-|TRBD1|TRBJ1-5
CASHRQGLNQPQHF
TGTGCCTCCCATCGACAGGGCCTTAATCAGCCCCAGCATTTT
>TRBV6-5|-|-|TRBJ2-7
CASSPRQEQYF
TGTGCCAGCAGTCCACGACAAGAGCAGTACTTC
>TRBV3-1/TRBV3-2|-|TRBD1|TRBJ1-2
CASSPPGQEYGYTF
TGTGCCAGCAGCCCTCCGGGACAGGAATATGGCTACACCTTC
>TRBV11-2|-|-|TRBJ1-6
CASRAGSYNSPLHF
TGTGCCAGCAGAGCCGGGAGCTATAATTCACCCCTCCACTTT
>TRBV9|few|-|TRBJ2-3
CASSVEPWTYRSTDTQYF
TGTGCCAGCAGCGTAGAGCCCTGGACTTATCGGAGCACAGATACGCAGTATTTT